One and the same sample provided the 27 T cell receptor beta chains below, sequenced in a study of T cells after yellow fever vaccination. TCRdb recomputed calls from the 5' RACE reads with MiXCR, one row per CDR3 protein. The sample yields about 310,000 distinct CDR3 sequences, roughly 3.5% seen once. The sample here was PBMCs, taken on the day of the yellow fever booster vaccination. All receptors come from a man younger than 30 who received the YFV17D yellow fever vaccine.

This clonotype was detected ten times or more. The chain joins TRBV10-3 to TRBJ2-7; D is unresolved. Germline V gene data show CDR1 as ENHRY and CDR2 as SYGVKD. The CDR3 runs 12 residues. Trimming left V 11 bases short and J 0 bases short, with 11 bases between. CDR3 region: CAVGGVSYEQYV. The DNA of the CDR3 is TGTGCCGTCGGTGGAGTCTCCTACGAGCAGTACGTC.

In this sample, this clonotype turned up many times. This sequence joins TRBV24-1 and TRBJ1-1, with D tentatively TRBD1 (6 bases). The CDR3 is 15 amino acids. Trimming took off 8 bases at V and 1 base at J, with 16 bases between the two ends. Per germline, CDR1 KGHDR and CDR2 SFDVKD. CDR3 bases: TGTGCCACCACTGTCCCGGGGGCGCGGAACACTGAAGCTTTCTTT. Protein product: CATTVPGARNTEAFF.

The chain is built from TRBV14 and TRBJ2-1, with D tentatively TRBD1 or TRBD2 (6 bases each). V was cut by 4 bases and J by 2 bases, with 12 bases left in between. The germline gives CDR1 SGHDN, CDR2 FVKESK. The CDR3 totals 15 residues. Written as DNA, the CDR3 is TGTGCCAGCAGCCGGGGGGCGGAACCCTACAATGAGCAGTTCTTC. This codes for CASSRGAEPYNEQFF.

The chain links TRBV7-2 to TRBJ2-2, with 7 bases fitting TRBD1. The CDR3 is 15 amino acids. Germline values: CDR1 SGHTA, CDR2 FQGNSA. Germline trimming cut 2 bases from V and 7 bases from J; bases unmatched to any gene: 7. The CDR3 DNA follows: TGTGCCAGCAGCTTATTACCAGGGGGTGGCGGGGAGCTGTTTTTT. Encoded protein: CASSLLPGGGGELFF.

This clonotype was counted ten times or more. V and J are TRBV29-1 and TRBJ2-7; D may match TRBD1 or TRBD2 (7 bases each). Germline loops: CDR1 SQVTM, CDR2 ANQGSEA. CDR3 length equals 14 residues. The V and J ends lost 0 bases and 2 bases respectively, with 11 bases between them. CDR3 in amino acids: CSVEDRGGTYEQYF. The CDR3 nucleotides are TGCAGCGTTGAAGACAGGGGGGGAACCTACGAGCAGTACTTC.

This clonotype was detected many times. The chain is built from TRBV24-1 and TRBJ2-2; 10 bases line up with TRBD1. J was trimmed by 9 bases and V by 2 bases; bases with no gene match: 5. The CDR3 has 15 residues. CDR1 and CDR2 (germline): KGHDR, SFDVKD. CDR3 residues: CATSDSGTGDRELFF. The CDR3 nucleotides are TGTGCCACCAGTGATTCAGGGACAGGGGACCGGGAGCTGTTTTTT.

Many counts were recorded for this clonotype. This chain uses TRBV5-1 with TRBJ2-1, with D maybe TRBD2 (5 bases). The V end was cut by 1 base, the J end by 0 bases, with 11 bases between. The germline V gene has CDR1 SGHRS and CDR2 YFSETQ. This CDR3 contains 16 residues. The CDR3 coding sequence is TGCGCCAGCAGCTTGATGCTAGGGAGCTCCTACAATGAGCAGTTCTTC. This translates into CASSLMLGSSYNEQFF.

This clonotype was picked up a small number of times. The chain joins TRBV24-1 to TRBJ2-1; TRBD2 agrees at 10 bases. J was trimmed by 2 bases and V by 5 bases; bases with no gene match: 8. CDR1 and CDR2 (germline): KGHDR, SFDVKD. The CDR3 has 17 amino acids. CDR3 in amino acids: CATSGASGGATYNEQFF. CDR3 bases: TGTGCCACCAGTGGGGCTAGCGGGGGAGCGACCTACAATGAGCAGTTCTTC.

This clonotype was observed a few times. The CDR3 region has the DNA TGTGCCAGCAGCCCGATCGCATTTCCCGGGGCCAACGTCCTGACTTTC. Its translation: CASSPIAFPGANVLTF. This chain links TRBV14 with TRBJ2-6; D not certain. The germline V gene encodes CDR1 SGHDN and CDR2 FVKESK. The CDR3 is 16 residues long. Trimming removed 4 bases at V and 4 bases at J, with 14 bases between.

This clonotype was counted only a few times. The rearrangement joins TRBV30 to TRBJ2-7, with 7 bases aligning to TRBD2. CDR3 length: 14 residues. Trimming removed 2 bases from V and 2 bases from J; junction bases left unmatched: 6. Germline-derived CDR1 and CDR2 are GTSNPN and SVGIG (reference sequence). The CDR3 nucleotides read TGTGCCTGGAGTCTGGGGGGGAACCCCTACGAGCAGTACTTC. Its protein product is CAWSLGGNPYEQYF.

In this sample, this clonotype turned up many times. V is TRBV4-3 and J is TRBJ2-5, with 7 bases aligning to TRBD1. The V and J ends lost 4 bases and 6 bases, in that order; junction bases with no gene match: 8. The CDR3 contains 14 residues. From germline, CDR1 is LGHNA and CDR2 YSLEER. The CDR3 loop is CASSPRQGVKTQYF. The CDR3 bases are TGCGCCAGCAGCCCCCGACAGGGAGTAAAGACCCAGTACTTC.

There are many counts of this clonotype. This chain links TRBV11-1 with TRBJ1-2; 7 bases match TRBD1. The CDR3 length is 15 residues. The germline V gene encodes CDR1 SGHAT and CDR2 FQDESV (reference sequence). V dropped 5 bases and J dropped 2; count of bases not matched to a gene: 8. CDR3 in DNA: TGTGCCAGCAGCCTGGCTGCACAGGGGAACTATGGCTACACCTTC. Translated, it gives CASSLAAQGNYGYTF.

This clonotype has at least ten counts. The V and J genes are TRBV7-9 and TRBJ2-7; a possible D gene is TRBD1 (6 bases). V dropped 0 bases and J dropped 2 bases, with 8 bases sitting between them. Germline V gene sequence: CDR1 SEHNR, CDR2 FQNEAQ (reference sequence). The CDR3 has 14 residues. CDR3 loop: CASSLAGHPYEQYV. The CDR3 DNA is TGTGCCAGCAGCTTAGCGGGACACCCCTACGAGCAGTACGTC.

The chain carries TRBV18 and TRBJ2-1, with 7 bases matching TRBD1. Looked up from germline, CDR1 is KGHSH and CDR2 is LQKENI. V shed 2 bases and J 0 bases; nucleotides not matched to a gene: 4. There are 16 residues in the CDR3. This CDR3 is CASSPGQASSYNEQFF. In nucleotides, the CDR3 is TGTGCCAGCTCACCAGGACAGGCAAGCTCCTACAATGAGCAGTTCTTC.

The chain joins TRBV7-1 to TRBJ2-1, with 7 bases fitting TRBD1. Being an ORF, TRBV7-1 has a function that is uncertain. The junction had 6 bases not matched to a gene; V was cut back by 8 bases and J by 2 bases. The CDR3 contains 14 residues. DNA for the CDR3: TGTGCCAGCCAAGAGGGGGCCCCCTACAATGAGCAGTTCTTC. Encoded protein: CASQEGAPYNEQFF.

The sample holds many counts of this clonotype. The chain has TRBV7-2 and TRBJ2-3; TRBD2 matches 12 bases. The CDR3 length is 18 residues. V dropped 2 bases and J dropped 2; count of bases not matched to a gene: 8. In germline, CDR1 is SGHTA, CDR2 FQGNSA. The CDR3 bases are TGTGCCAGCAGCTTATATACTAGCGGGGGGTCCTTCACAGATACGCAGTATTTT. This gives the protein CASSLYTSGGSFTDTQYF.

This clonotype was seen at least ten times. The DNA of the CDR3 is TGTGCCAGCAGCCGAGGGCCGAACACCGGGGAGCTGTTTTTT. This codes for CASSRGPNTGELFF. V is TRBV12-3 or TRBV12-4 and J is TRBJ2-2; a possible D gene is TRBD2 (5 bases). This CDR3 region has 14 residues. V dropped 6 bases and J dropped 0 bases, with 8 bases sitting between them.

In its sample, this clonotype was seen many times. The chain employs TRBV4-1 and TRBJ2-7; tentatively, D is TRBD2 (10 bases). The ends were cut back, 9 bases at V and 3 bases at J, with 27 bases in the middle. Germline CDR1 is MGHRA and CDR2 is YSYEKL. The CDR3 totals 17 residues. CDR3 sequence reads: CAREDRGGLADLYEQYF. DNA of the CDR3: TGCGCCAGAGAGGACAGGGGTGGACTAGCGGATCTCTACGAGCAGTACTTC.

In this sample, this clonotype turned up many times. The rearrangement joins TRBV24-1 to TRBJ1-5; no reliable D call. Trimming took 3 bases from V and 8 from J, leaving 13 bases between them. CDR3 size: 14 residues. Germline V gene sequence: CDR1 KGHDR, CDR2 SFDVKD. The CDR3 protein is CATSDTPEEKPQHF. The DNA for the CDR3 is TGTGCCACCAGTGATACCCCAGAGGAGAAGCCCCAGCATTTT.

This clonotype has just a few counts. The chain recombines TRBV28 with TRBJ2-1, with D perhaps matching TRBD1 or TRBD2 (5 bases each). The CDR3 has 16 amino acids. Germline V lookup: CDR1 MDHEN, CDR2 SYDVKM. V dropped 4 bases and J dropped 4 bases, with 17 bases sitting between them. For the CDR3, the DNA is TGTGCCAGCAGTTCCTCCGGGACGGCCAAATACAATGAGCAGTTCTTC. It codes for CASSSSGTAKYNEQFF.

This clonotype was seen only a few times. This rearrangement joins TRBV19 to TRBJ1-5; 7 nucleotides line up with TRBD1. J gave up 6 bases and V 7 bases, and 9 bases lay outside the gene matches. CDR3 length: 14 residues. Germline assignment: CDR1 LNHDA and CDR2 SQIVND (reference sequence). CDR3 nucleotide sequence: TGTGCCAGTATCTTCCCAGGGGACAGTCAGCCCCAGCATTTT. Protein: CASIFPGDSQPQHF.

The sample holds many counts of this clonotype. The rearrangement links TRBV6-2 or TRBV6-3 to TRBJ2-1, with TRBD2 matching over 10 bases. Per the germline V gene, CDR1 is MNHEY and CDR2 is SVGEGT. CDR3 length equals 14 residues. V dropped 6 bases and J dropped 10; count of bases not matched to a gene: 9. The CDR3, as DNA: TGTGCCAGCAGCTCAAGCGGGGGGGCGTGGGAGCAGTTCTTC. Translating it yields CASSSSGGAWEQFF.

The chain couples TRBV7-2 to TRBJ2-3; TRBD2 might be the D (7 bases). Germline CDR1 and CDR2: SGHTA and FQGNSA. V gave up 5 bases and J gave up 2 bases, with 32 bases separating them. CDR3 size: 21 residues. This CDR3 is CASSPPYRGAALRPLTDTQYF. The DNA of the CDR3 is TGTGCCAGCAGCCCCCCCTATCGGGGGGCAGCCCTCCGACCCCTCACAGATACGCAGTATTTT.

This clonotype has at least ten counts. V is TRBV4-3 and J is TRBJ1-6, with D uncertain. The CDR3 length is 16 residues. V was trimmed by 0 bases and J by 3 bases, leaving 9 bases between them. From germline, CDR1 is LGHNA and CDR2 YSLEER. CDR3 DNA: TGCGCCAGCAGCCAAGATGGGCCGGGCTATAATTCACCCCTCCACTTT. It translates to CASSQDGPGYNSPLHF.

In its sample, this clonotype was seen many times. V and J are TRBV5-1 and TRBJ2-2; tentatively, D is TRBD1 or TRBD2 (5 bases each). Germline lookup yields CDR1 SGHRS and CDR2 YFSETQ. Trimming pared 0 bases from V and 0 bases from J, leaving 12 bases between. The CDR3 consists of 17 residues. The CDR3 region has the DNA TGCGCCAGCAGCTTGGTTTCCTTGGGGGCGAACACCGGGGAGCTGTTTTTT. Translation gives CASSLVSLGANTGELFF.

The V call is TRBV5-1, the J call TRBJ2-7; TRBD2 matches 7 bases. The CDR3 length is 15 residues. Germline CDR1 and CDR2: SGHRS and YFSETQ. J was trimmed by 1 base and V by 1 base; bases with no gene match: 5. The DNA for the CDR3 is TGCGCCAGCAGCTTGAGCGGGGCATCTTCCTACGAGCAGTACGTC. Its translation is CASSLSGASSYEQYV.

This clonotype was seen ten or more times. This chain links TRBV15 with TRBJ2-5, with D possibly called TRBD1 or TRBD2 (6 bases each). CDR3 length: 13 amino acids. Per germline, CDR1 LNHNV and CDR2 YYDKDF (reference sequence). V dropped 3 bases and J dropped 5 bases, with 10 bases sitting between them. The CDR3 here is CATSSGGAETQYF. The CDR3, as DNA: TGTGCCACCAGCAGCGGGGGCGCGGAGACCCAGTACTTC.